The sequence of this T cell receptor (beta chain) was determined in a study of OX40 agonist ivuxolimab in advanced cancers. A note on this clone: The antigen is not known.

Repertoires were generated with immunoSEQ multiplex PCR, while TCRdb's copy carries only in-frame clones and drops some. Among 80,000 or so clones, just under 95% were seen once, and the ten largest hold about 0.32%. Study-wide findings and caveats: Expansion of clones was among the lowest in partial responders at 0.1-3.0 mg/kg.

The CDR3 is 15 residues long. Germline V gives CDR1 LNHDA, CDR2 SQIVND (reference sequence). V shed 11 bases, J shed 2 bases, and the junction held 12 bases outside the gene matches. The specimen was CD4+ or CD8+ T cells sorted from blood, collected in a trial of the OX40 agonist ivuxolimab. The V call is TRBV19, the J call TRBJ2-3; TRBD2 agrees at 8 bases. This TCR derives from an adult with an advanced solid tumor such as melanoma, head and neck, liver or kidney cancer. This CDR3 reads CASSWGLVVTDTQYF. CDR3 DNA: TGTGCCTCCTCCTGGGGACTAGTCGTCACAGATACGCAGTATTTT.